The 30 T cell receptor beta chains below were found in one sample sequenced in a study of OX40 agonist ivuxolimab in advanced cancers. TCRdb keeps only in-frame clones here, not all; method: immunoSEQ multiplex PCR. The sample contains some 23,000 clones, around four fifths of which appear only once. Sequencing was performed on CD4+ or CD8+ T cells sorted from blood, taken in a trial of the OX40 agonist ivuxolimab. The receptor set was obtained from an adult with an advanced solid tumor such as melanoma, head and neck, liver or kidney cancer.

J is TRBJ2-3 and V is TRBV13; TRBD1 matches 7 bases. Unmatched junction bases numbered 16, after V lost 4 bases and J lost 6 bases. CDR1 and CDR2 (germline): PRHDT, FYEKMQ (reference sequence). The CDR3 contains 17 residues. The DNA for the CDR3 is TGTGCCAGCAGCTCGAGACAGGGCCGGTGGGCACAGGATACGCAGTATTTT. Translated, it gives CASSSRQGRWAQDTQYF.

This clone has a single count. This chain joins TRBV10-3 and TRBJ2-7; D is perhaps TRBD2 (6 bases). There are 15 residues in the CDR3. The germline V gene has CDR1 ENHRY and CDR2 SYGVKD. Between the trimmed V and J ends, which lost 7 bases and 5 bases, there was a span of 21 bases. CDR3 amino acids: CAITSSRLGYDEQYF. In DNA form, the CDR3 reads TGTGCCATCACTTCGTCCCGACTAGGTTATGACGAGCAGTACTTC.

The gene calls are TRBV4-2 and TRBJ1-2; TRBD1 is a possible D gene (6 bases). V was clipped by 4 bases and J by 8 bases, with 11 bases between them. Germline V gene data show CDR1 as LGHNA and CDR2 as YNFKEQ. The CDR3 runs to 12 residues. DNA of the CDR3: TGTGCCAGCAGCCCGGACAGTCGGGGCTACACCTTC. Amino acid sequence: CASSPDSRGYTF.

The chain is built from TRBV27 and TRBJ2-7; 7 bases are a match to TRBD1. CDR1 is MNHEY, CDR2 SMNVEV, per germline (reference sequence). V lost 5 bases and J lost 3; bases outside the gene matches: 7. The CDR3 contains 14 residues. Here the CDR3 reads CASSQSGTVYEQYF. The CDR3 nucleotides are TGTGCCAGCAGTCAATCCGGGACAGTCTACGAGCAGTACTTC.

This clone was counted a single time. The chain recombines TRBV2 with TRBJ2-4; 7 bases align to TRBD2. V was clipped by 6 bases and J by 0 bases; unmatched bases: 5. CDR3 size: 15 residues. Germline loops: CDR1 SNHLY, CDR2 FYNNEI. The CDR3 loop is CASSDGGIAKNIQYF. The DNA for the CDR3 is TGTGCCAGCAGCGACGGGGGGATAGCCAAAAACATTCAGTACTTC. The variable domain in full, completed from reference TRBV2 and TRBJ2-4, reads EPEVTQTPSHQVTQMGQEVILRCVPISNHLYFYWYRQILGQKVEFLVSFYNNEISEKSEIFDDQFSVERPDGSNFTLKIRSTKLEDSAMYFCASSDGGIAKNIQYFGAGTRLSVL.

This chain connects TRBV21-1 to TRBJ1-4. TRBV21-1 is described as a pseudogene. The CDR3 totals 13 residues. DNA for the CDR3: TGTGCCAGCAGCAAAGATACGGGAGCCCAATTGTTTTTT. It specifies CASSKDTGAQLFF.

The rearrangement joins TRBV4-3 to TRBJ1-3, with 9 bases identical to TRBD1. The germline V gene encodes CDR1 LGHNA and CDR2 YSLEER. The CDR3 is 16 residues long. After removal of 3 bases from V and 0 bases from J, the junction contained 3 bases not matched to a gene. This CDR3 reads CASSHLTGGSGNTIYF. The CDR3 nucleotides are TGCGCCAGCAGCCACCTGACAGGGGGCTCTGGAAACACCATATATTTT.

The V and J genes are TRBV6-1 and TRBJ1-1; 7 positions agree with TRBD1. Trimming took 5 bases from V and 0 from J; bases not matched to a gene: 6. The germline V gene encodes CDR1 MNHNS and CDR2 SASEGT. The CDR3 length is 15 residues. The CDR3 nucleotides read TGTGCCAGCAGTCCGTGGGACAGCGTGAACACTGAAGCTTTCTTT. It codes for CASSPWDSVNTEAFF.

The chain uses TRBV6-6 and TRBJ2-7; D remains unclear. Germline CDR1 reads MNHNY; CDR2 reads SVGAGI (reference sequence). The CDR3 sequence is 12 residues long. Trimming removed 6 bases at V and 2 bases at J, with 8 bases between. The CDR3: CASSYGTYEQYF. The DNA for the CDR3 is TGTGCCAGCAGCTATGGGACCTACGAGCAGTACTTC.

The rearrangement joins TRBV27 to TRBJ1-6; the D is unclear. The CDR3 sequence is 14 residues long. The V gene lost 4 bases and the J gene lost 0 bases, with 4 bases spanning the gap. Germline V lookup: CDR1 MNHEY, CDR2 SMNVEV (reference sequence). CDR3: CASSWSSYNSPLHF. DNA of the CDR3: TGTGCCAGCAGTTGGAGCTCCTATAATTCACCCCTCCACTTT.

This rearrangement joins TRBV29-1 to TRBJ1-2; perhaps TRBD1 as D (5 bases). Trimming stripped 3 bases from V and 8 bases from J, with 13 bases between. Germline lookup yields CDR1 SQVTM and CDR2 ANQGSEA. CDR3 length: 12 amino acids. CDR3 sequence (DNA): TGCAGCGTTGATCTAGGGGTGAGAGGCTACACCTTC. It specifies CSVDLGVRGYTF. Looking up the rest from reference TRBV29-1 and TRBJ1-2 gives the full variable domain: SAVISQKPSRDICQRGTSLTIQCQVDSQVTMMFWYRQQPGQSLTLIATANQGSEATYESGFVIDKFPISRPNLTFSTLTVSNMSPEDSSIYLCSVDLGVRGYTFGSGTRLTVV.

The chain recombines TRBV7-9 with TRBJ2-3; TRBD2 is a possible D gene (6 bases). Trimming shortened V by 1 base and J by 2 bases, and 13 bases separated the two germline ends. The CDR3 length is 16 residues. Germline loops: CDR1 SEHNR, CDR2 FQNEAQ (reference sequence). Here the CDR3 reads CASSLDRAGSTDTQYF. The DNA for the CDR3 is TGTGCCAGCAGCTTAGACCGCGCGGGGTCCACAGATACGCAGTATTTT.

Concerning this clone itself: Other DNA variants within this sample encode the same CDR3. The gene calls are TRBV6-5 and TRBJ1-4, with D possibly TRBD1 on 6 matching bases. This CDR3 spans 13 amino acids. In germline, CDR1 is MNHEY, CDR2 SVGAGI. V was shortened by 0 bases and J by 10 bases, with 9 bases between the two germline ends. The CDR3 DNA sequence: TGTGCCAGCAGTTACTCGACAGGAGGAAAACTGTTTTTT. Encoded protein: CASSYSTGGKLFF.

This clone showed up just a few times. The rearrangement links TRBV5-1 to TRBJ2-1; D gene unclear. The CDR3 spans 14 residues. Trimming removed 0 bases from V and 0 bases from J, with 4 bases in between. Germline V gene sequence: CDR1 SGHRS, CDR2 YFSETQ. The CDR3 DNA sequence: TGCGCCAGCAGCTTGGCTAGCTCCTACAATGAGCAGTTCTTC. Its protein is CASSLASSYNEQFF.

The gene calls are TRBV10-3 and TRBJ2-7; D is unclear. This CDR3 region has 14 residues. Trimming took off 3 bases at V and 0 bases at J, with 9 bases between the two ends. Germline-derived CDR1 and CDR2 are ENHRY and SYGVKD. The CDR3 reads CAISDGGFSYEQYF. Here the CDR3 DNA reads TGTGCCATCAGTGACGGTGGGTTCTCCTACGAGCAGTACTTC.

This rearrangement joins TRBV4-3 to TRBJ1-3, with 7 bases identical to TRBD1. J was trimmed by 1 base and V by 1 base; bases with no gene match: 4. The germline gives CDR1 LGHNA, CDR2 YSLEER. CDR3 length: 16 amino acids. The CDR3 protein is CASSQGTGQSGNTIYF. In DNA, the CDR3 is TGCGCCAGCAGCCAAGGGACAGGACAGTCTGGAAACACCATATATTTT.

This clone occurred once. V is TRBV14 and J is TRBJ1-2; D gene ambiguous. CDR1 is SGHDN and CDR2 is FVKESK in the germline V gene. CDR3 length: 15 residues. V was pared by 4 bases and J by 4 bases, with 16 bases between. CDR3: CASSPADSEGYGYTF. For the CDR3, the DNA is TGTGCCAGCAGCCCGGCCGACTCCGAGGGCTATGGCTACACCTTC.

The chain couples TRBV4-1 to TRBJ2-2; the D gene is possibly TRBD1 (6 bases). Trimming took 3 bases from V and 3 from J, leaving 14 bases between them. The CDR3 totals 16 residues. Germline lookup yields CDR1 MGHRA and CDR2 YSYEKL. The CDR3 DNA is TGCGCCAGCAGCCACCCCGGGACATCAGACACCGGGGAGCTGTTTTTT. It yields the protein CASSHPGTSDTGELFF.

The CDR3 region has the DNA TGTGCCAGCAGTGACCTCCTGCGGGTGGGAAATGAGCAGTTCTTC. It translates to CASSDLLRVGNEQFF. The chain recombines TRBV25-1 with TRBJ2-1; the D gene is possibly TRBD2 (5 bases). The CDR3 extends over 15 amino acids. The germline gives CDR1 MGHDK, CDR2 SYGVNS. V dropped 3 bases and J dropped 7 bases, with 16 bases sitting between them.

This clone was detected a few times. This chain uses TRBV6-5 with TRBJ1-1; tentative D call: TRBD1 (5 bases). This CDR3 is 14 amino acids long. V was shortened by 0 bases and J by 3 bases, with 8 bases between the two germline ends. Germline CDR1 is MNHEY and CDR2 is SVGAGI. The CDR3 coding sequence is TGTGCCAGCAGTTACTCCCAGGGCTACACTGAAGCTTTCTTT. It yields the protein CASSYSQGYTEAFF.

The V and J genes are TRBV7-9 and TRBJ2-5; the match to TRBD2 covers 15 bases. The germline V gene encodes CDR1 SEHNR and CDR2 FQNEAQ (reference sequence). V lost 8 bases, J lost 5 bases, and 9 bases stayed unmatched. The CDR3 consists of 16 residues. The CDR3 reads CASGGLAGGAQETQYF. CDR3 DNA sequence: TGTGCCAGCGGGGGACTAGCGGGGGGAGCTCAGGAGACCCAGTACTTC.

The CDR3 loop reads CASSYRDRDYEQYF. CDR3 in DNA: TGTGCCAGCAGTTACAGGGATCGCGACTACGAGCAGTACTTC. This rearrangement joins TRBV2 to TRBJ2-7, with D possibly TRBD1 on 6 matching bases. The CDR3 is 14 residues long. The ends were cut back, 5 bases at V and 3 bases at J, with 14 bases in the middle. Germline assignment: CDR1 SNHLY and CDR2 FYNNEI.

The chain joins TRBV13 to TRBJ2-5; D uncertain. This CDR3 contains 13 residues. Trimming removed 5 bases at V and 5 bases at J, with 12 bases between. Germline V CDR1 and CDR2: PRHDT, FYEKMQ (reference sequence). The CDR3, as DNA: TGTGCCAGCAGCCCACCTGTCAGGGAGACCCAGTACTTC. This encodes CASSPPVRETQYF.

The V gene is TRBV5-1, the J gene TRBJ1-2; TRBD1 agrees at 7 bases. Germline CDR1 is SGHRS and CDR2 is YFSETQ. The CDR3 consists of 15 residues. V lost 0 bases and J lost 4; bases outside the gene matches: 6. CDR3 DNA sequence: TGCGCCAGCAGCTTGGCCGAGGGGGCGGGCTATGGCTACACCTTC. It yields the protein CASSLAEGAGYGYTF.

The V call is TRBV21-1, the J call TRBJ1-1; TRBD1, the table's D call, lacks a check against the DNA. TRBV21-1 counts as a pseudogene. The CDR3 length is 15 residues. The CDR3 here is CASSNRTGSGTEAFF. The CDR3 DNA follows: TGTGCCAGCAGCAACCGGACAGGGTCGGGAACTGAAGCTTTCTTT.

A single count supports this clone. This chain connects TRBV4-3 to TRBJ2-2, with D perhaps matching TRBD1 (6 bases). In germline, CDR1 is LGHNA, CDR2 YSLEER. Trimming shortened V by 1 base and J by 6 bases, and 21 bases separated the two germline ends. This CDR3 is built from 18 residues. In DNA, the CDR3 is TGCGCCAGCAGCCAAGGGAAAGGAGAGGGGGTTGTTGCCGGGGAGCTGTTTTTT. It specifies CASSQGKGEGVVAGELFF.

The chain combines TRBV5-4 with TRBJ2-3; weak D call: TRBD2 (6 bases). V was clipped by 0 bases and J by 2 bases, with 13 bases between them. The CDR3 sequence is 16 residues long. The germline V gene encodes CDR1 SGHNT and CDR2 YYREEE (reference sequence). CDR3 sequence reads: CASSLGRGGYTDTQYF. The CDR3 region has the DNA TGTGCCAGCAGCTTGGGGCGGGGCGGCTACACAGATACGCAGTATTTT. Combining the CDR3 with reference TRBV5-4 and TRBJ2-3 gives the whole variable domain ETGVTQSPTHLIKTRGQQVTLRCSSQSGHNTVSWYQQALGQGPQFIFQYYREEENGRGNFPPRFSGLQFPNYSSELNVNALELDDSALYLCASSLGRGGYTDTQYFGPGTRLTVL.

This clone appeared a few times. J is TRBJ1-2 and V is TRBV6-5; 7 nucleotides agree with TRBD1. Losses at the gene ends were 5 bases for V and 4 bases for J; bases not matched to a gene: 4. Looked up from germline, CDR1 is MNHEY and CDR2 is SVGAGI. The CDR3 extends over 13 amino acids. The CDR3 nucleotides are TGTGCCAGCAGTGACAGGGTAGGCTATGGCTACACCTTC. Its protein is CASSDRVGYGYTF.

DNA of the CDR3: TGTGCCAGCAGCCCGATGACCAGTAATGAGCAGTTCTTC. This codes for CASSPMTSNEQFF. The rearrangement uses TRBV7-8 and TRBJ2-1; D is unclear. Germline V gene lookup returns CDR1 SGHVS and CDR2 FQNEAQ. This CDR3 is built from 13 residues. V lost 5 bases and J 7 bases, leaving 12 bases between the germline ends.

V usage is TRBV4-3 and J usage is TRBJ2-7; D is perhaps TRBD2 (6 bases). CDR3 size: 16 residues. Deletions cut 1 base from V and 0 bases from J, with 13 bases between. Germline CDR1 and CDR2: LGHNA and YSLEER. The CDR3 here is CASSQGTSPSSYEQYF. The CDR3 DNA sequence: TGCGCCAGCAGCCAAGGCACTAGCCCTAGCTCCTACGAGCAGTACTTC.